The clone carrying this T cell receptor (beta chain) was found many times. This sample is drawn from a study of T-cell memory formation after mild COVID-19. The wider study: The two donors had largely donor-specific TCR clusters.

This CDR3 is 13 amino acids long. Germline V lookup: CDR1 LGHNA, CDR2 YNFKEQ. Trimming cost V 1 base and J 6 bases, with 6 bases left between them. 5'RACE, which relied on constant-segment primers, yielded TCR alpha and TCR beta cDNA libraries carrying sample barcodes and UMIs. TCRdb processed the 5' RACE reads anew with MiXCR; each CDR3 protein has one entry. This sample carries 250,000 or so distinct CDR3 sequences, roughly 18% of them seen once, and the ten largest clones take 23%. This TCR was sampled from a man younger than 35 who had mild COVID-19 (a few samples of this study predate the infection). Cell type and time point are not known. The rearrangement links TRBV4-2 to TRBJ2-2; unclear D gene. Specimen: PBMCs or a T cell subset sorted from them (not recorded which). The DNA for the CDR3 is TGTGCCAGCAGCCAAGTAGGGTCCGGGGAGCTGTTTTTT. It is translated as CASSQVGSGELFF.